Listed here are 7 T cell receptor beta chains from one sample, sequenced in a study of Graves' ophthalmopathy and Graves' hyperthyroidism. The sequenced template was RNA, covering the TCR beta CDR3 region. The workflow started with a first-round RT-PCR run with HTBI primers and then moved on to a second-round multiplex PCR. One entry per CDR3 protein results from TCRdb running MiXCR on the multiplex PCR reads. The table has approximately 540,000 distinct CDR3 sequences, under 40% seen once. The sequencing input was peripheral blood or thyroid tissue (not recorded which). These receptors were collected from an adult man with Graves' hyperthyroidism.

Many counts were recorded for this clonotype. The chain employs TRBV7-9 and TRBJ2-5; TRBD2 matches 7 bases. CDR1 SEHNR and CDR2 FQNEAQ come from the germline V gene (reference sequence). The CDR3 spans 14 residues. The V gene end was trimmed by 7 bases and the J gene end by 2 bases; junction bases not matched to a gene: 7. The CDR3 is CASTWGGGQETQYF. CDR3 coding DNA: TGTGCCAGCACCTGGGGGGGAGGGCAAGAGACCCAGTACTTC. The full variable domain, its missing parts supplied by reference TRBV7-9 and TRBJ2-5, is DTGVSQNPRHKITKRGQNVTFRCDPISEHNRLYWYRQTLGQGPEFLTYFQNEAQLEKSRLLSDRFSAERPKGSFSTLEIQRTEQGDSAMYLCASTWGGGQETQYFGPGTRLLVL.

The sample holds many counts of this clonotype. The J gene is TRBJ2-7, the V gene TRBV7-9, with 9 nucleotides matching TRBD1. Trimming took 6 bases from V and 4 from J; bases not matched to a gene: 13. The CDR3 runs to 16 residues. Germline lookup yields CDR1 SEHNR and CDR2 FQNEAQ (reference sequence). The CDR3: CASRPTGTGSLYEQYF. The CDR3 nucleotides read TGTGCCAGCAGGCCAACCGGGACAGGGTCCTTATACGAGCAGTACTTC.

This chain links TRBV25-1 with TRBJ2-5; 12 bases align to TRBD2. Losses at the gene ends were 4 bases for V and 2 bases for J; bases not matched to a gene: 8. The germline CDR1 and CDR2 sequences are MGHDK and SYGVNS. The CDR3 is 17 amino acids. In DNA form, the CDR3 reads TGTGCCAGCAGTGCCCAACAGACTAGCGGGGGACAAGAGACCCAGTACTTC. Translated: CASSAQQTSGGQETQYF.

This chain uses TRBV29-1 with TRBJ2-7; 12 positions agree with TRBD1. With V trimmed by 6 bases and J by 5 bases, 5 bases remained unmatched. This CDR3 spans 13 amino acids. CDR1 SQVTM and CDR2 ANQGSEA come from the germline V gene. The CDR3 protein is CSVAGQGAHEQYF. CDR3 in DNA: TGCAGCGTCGCGGGACAGGGGGCCCACGAGCAGTACTTC.

The chain recombines TRBV11-1 with TRBJ2-3; TRBD2 agrees at 10 bases. CDR1 is SGHAT and CDR2 is FQDESV in the germline V gene (reference sequence). J was trimmed by 0 bases and V by 1 base; bases with no gene match: 4. The CDR3 extends over 17 amino acids. CDR3 DNA: TGTGCCAGCAGCTTAGTACTAGCGGGAAGAAGCACAGATACGCAGTATTTT. This translates into CASSLVLAGRSTDTQYF.

V usage is TRBV5-1 and J usage is TRBJ2-7, with a possible D match to TRBD1 (5 bases). The CDR3 totals 14 residues. Trimming pared 0 bases from V and 5 bases from J, leaving 12 bases between. CDR1 and CDR2 from the germline V gene are SGHRS and YFSETQ. DNA of the CDR3: TGCGCCAGCAGCTTGGAGGCAGGGAACCACGAGCAGTACTTC. This gives the protein CASSLEAGNHEQYF.

This clonotype was observed many times. The chain is built from TRBV10-3 and TRBJ2-7; TRBD2 aligns across 8 bases. The CDR3 is 15 residues long. V lost 3 bases, J lost 3 bases, and 7 bases stayed unmatched. Germline V gives CDR1 ENHRY, CDR2 SYGVKD. CDR3 bases: TGTGCCATCAGTGAAACTAGCGGAAACTTCTACGAGCAGTACTTC. Translated, it gives CAISETSGNFYEQYF.